Sequencing of this T cell receptor (beta chain) was carried out in a study of regulatory T cells in long-lasting Graves disease. Study outcomes and limitations: TCR diversity was lower in persistent Graves' patients (versus newly diagnosed ones). Small numbers of samples may have cut accuracy. Sharing of public clonotypes was greater in persistent patients (roughly 2,600) than in new patients (more than 900).

With regard to this clonotype: The antigen is unknown. This may be a read error: a much more frequent sequence differs by one nucleotide.

Sample time point: newly diagnosed GD, antithyroid drugs for less than 3 months. Extracted PBMC RNA gave rise to the TCR library. Building the TCR beta libraries relied on iRepertoire HTBI primers, and CDR3 regions underwent Arm-PCR. TCRdb processed the multiplex PCR reads anew with MiXCR; each CDR3 protein has one entry. In the table there are about 530,000 distinct CDR3 sequences, 15% to 20% of which are singletons. Germline V gene data show CDR1 as PRHDT and CDR2 as FYEKMQ (reference sequence). CDR3 size: 15 residues. Trimming shortened V by 2 bases and J by 1 base, and 11 bases separated the two germline ends. The sample also formed part of further work on T cells in Graves' hyperthyroidism and ophthalmopathy.

The source was peripheral blood mononuclear cells (PBMCs), collected at new diagnosis, from a patient treated with antithyroid drugs. The receptor's source is a woman aged 40-65 years with Graves disease. This chain connects TRBV13 to TRBJ1-1; no definite D call. Here the CDR3 DNA reads TGTGCCAGCAGCTTATATGCAGCCAGGAACACTGAAGCTTTCTTT. It is translated as CASSLYAARNTEAFF.